Listed below are T cell receptor beta chains from one sample, sequenced in a study of T-cell memory formation after mild COVID-19. One entry per CDR3 protein, called by TCRdb with MiXCR from the 5' RACE reads. The table lists under 150,000 distinct CDR3 sequences, about a sixth of them singletons. The material sequenced was PBMCs or a T cell subset sorted from them (not recorded which). The receptors derive from an adult woman who had mild COVID-19 (a few samples of this study predate the infection). Cell type and time point are not known. CDR3s include the opening cysteine and the closing phenylalanine or tryptophan. The D gene is left open where the match is weak. Expanded clones get a size class; other rows say once, few or many, or leave the size out.

size | length | J | V | D | CDR3
few | 13 | TRBJ2-5 | TRBV7-9 | . | CASRPGTSETQYF
. | 16 | TRBJ2-7 | TRBV6-5 | TRBD2 | CASAKATSVGYYEQYF
. | 14 | TRBJ2-7 | TRBV10-3 | TRBD2 | CAIAPSGVSYEQYF
. | 13 | TRBJ1-2 | TRBV29-1 | . | CSVELRTDYGYTF
few | 13 | TRBJ2-7 | TRBV9 | . | CASSPRDSYEQYF
. | 15 | TRBJ2-1 | TRBV6-1 | . | CASRPKGIPYNEQFF
few | 13 | TRBJ2-7 | TRBV5-1 | . | CASTTGSSYEQYF
few | 13 | TRBJ1-1 | TRBV6-6 | . | CASSTGYHGEAFF
few | 14 | TRBJ2-2 | TRBV6-5 | . | CASSYFAGSGELFF
. | 17 | TRBJ1-1 | TRBV7-6 | . | CASSLTLTGGVVTEAFF
. | 13 | TRBJ2-1 | TRBV5-5 | . | CASSLNLRGKQFF
few | 15 | TRBJ2-7 | TRBV27 | . | CASRRPGPSSYEQYF
few | 16 | TRBJ1-3 | TRBV5-6 | . | CASSTPGLSSGNTIYF
few | 12 | TRBJ1-1 | TRBV5-5 | . | CASSLGLDPAFF
. | 13 | TRBJ2-3 | TRBV18 | . | CASSPPGSDTQYF
few | 16 | TRBJ2-2 | TRBV20-1 | . | CSARDTGSPNTGELFF
many | 13 | TRBJ2-7 | TRBV29-1 | . | CSVIGAQGYEQYF
. | 14 | TRBJ1-6 | TRBV5-6 | . | CASTHATYNSPLHF
few | 15 | TRBJ1-5 | TRBV7-2 | . | CASSLALAGRQPQHF
. | 14 | TRBJ2-7 | TRBV5-6 | TRBD1 | CASSSLDRAYEQYF
. | 15 | TRBJ1-1 | TRBV5-1 | . | CASSLVPGADTEAFF
. | 13 | TRBJ2-3 | TRBV9 | . | CASSLRPTDTQYF
. | 16 | TRBJ1-1 | TRBV4-1 | . | CASSQTLYTGNTEAFF
. | 17 | TRBJ2-1 | TRBV19 | . | CASSISLVQALYNEQFF
many | 15 | TRBJ1-5 | TRBV7-2 | . | CASSLFLDLNQPQHF
few | 16 | TRBJ2-1 | TRBV15 | . | CATSRGRDGVYNEQFF
. | 15 | TRBJ2-7 | TRBV19 | . | CASTREGGSSYEQYF
few | 13 | TRBJ1-1 | TRBV5-1 | . | CASSLIKGSEAFF
few | 15 | TRBJ2-4 | TRBV3-1 | TRBD2 | CASSQDHGRASIQYF
few | 15 | TRBJ2-7 | TRBV7-9 | . | CASSSARAAGYEQYF
. | 14 | TRBJ1-2 | TRBV5-6 | . | CASSQTGSLYGYTF
few | 14 | TRBJ2-7 | TRBV5-1 | TRBD2 | CASSLVAGTYEQYF
. | 15 | TRBJ2-1 | TRBV6-5 | TRBD2 | CASSRDFGTKSEQFF
. | 15 | TRBJ1-2 | TRBV18 | . | CASSAGVGTNYGYTF
few | 13 | TRBJ2-5 | TRBV15 | . | CATSIRQTETQYF
few | 16 | TRBJ2-1 | TRBV5-5 | . | CASSLQRQSGVNEQFF
. | 16 | TRBJ2-2 | TRBV11-1 | TRBD2 | CASSTRTSGRPGELFF
few | 11 | TRBJ1-2 | TRBV18 | . | CASSQRVGYTF
. | 14 | TRBJ1-2 | TRBV12-3/TRBV12-4 | TRBD1 | CASRTGVGRYGYTF
. | 14 | TRBJ1-1 | TRBV5-5 | TRBD1 | CASSWRQGGTEAFF
. | 12 | TRBJ2-1 | TRBV29-1 | . | CSVTEGYNEQFF
. | 13 | TRBJ1-4 | TRBV7-2 | . | CASSSGRWEKLFF
few | 13 | TRBJ1-1 | TRBV4-1 | . | CASSQVGGTGAFF
. | 11 | TRBJ1-6 | TRBV15 | . | CATSRDSPLHF
. | 13 | TRBJ2-6 | TRBV9 | . | CASSPGGANVLTF
. | 16 | TRBJ2-7 | TRBV18 | TRBD2 | CASSPLQAGAHYEQYF
few | 9 | TRBJ2-5 | TRBV29-1 | TRBD2 | CSVMTSVPF
. | 15 | TRBJ2-7 | TRBV29-1 | TRBD2 | CSVEDGLAGAYEQYF
. | 11 | TRBJ1-5 | TRBV2 | . | CASRDSQPQHF
few | 13 | TRBJ1-2 | TRBV29-1 | TRBD1 | CSVLVQGGAGYTF
few | 16 | TRBJ2-1 | TRBV7-6 | . | CASSPSLQGRGNEQFF
. | 12 | TRBJ2-3 | TRBV7-9 | . | CASARPTDTQYF